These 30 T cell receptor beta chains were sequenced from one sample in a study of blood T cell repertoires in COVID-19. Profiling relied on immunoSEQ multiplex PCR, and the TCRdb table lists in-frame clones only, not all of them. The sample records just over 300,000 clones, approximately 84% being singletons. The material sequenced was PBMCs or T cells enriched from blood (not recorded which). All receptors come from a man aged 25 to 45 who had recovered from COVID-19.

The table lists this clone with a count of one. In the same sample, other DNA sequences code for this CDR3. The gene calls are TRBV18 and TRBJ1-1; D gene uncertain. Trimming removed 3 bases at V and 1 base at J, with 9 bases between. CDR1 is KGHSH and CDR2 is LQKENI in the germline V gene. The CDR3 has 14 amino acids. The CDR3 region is CASSPARGNTEAFF. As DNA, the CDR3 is TGTGCCAGCTCACCCGCGAGAGGGAACACTGAAGCTTTCTTT.

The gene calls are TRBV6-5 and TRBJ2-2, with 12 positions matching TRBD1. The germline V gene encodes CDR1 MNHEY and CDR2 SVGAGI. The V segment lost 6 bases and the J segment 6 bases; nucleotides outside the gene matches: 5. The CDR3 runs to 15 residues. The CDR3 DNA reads TGTGCCAGCAGATCTAGGGACAGGGGGCCCGGGGAGCTGTTTTTT. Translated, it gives CASRSRDRGPGELFF.

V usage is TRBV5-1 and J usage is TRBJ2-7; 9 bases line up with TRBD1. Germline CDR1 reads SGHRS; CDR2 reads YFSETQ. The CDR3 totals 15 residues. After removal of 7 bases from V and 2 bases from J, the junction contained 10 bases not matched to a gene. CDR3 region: CASYPRDREPYEQYF. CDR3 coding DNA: TGCGCCAGCTACCCCCGGGACAGGGAGCCCTACGAGCAGTACTTC.

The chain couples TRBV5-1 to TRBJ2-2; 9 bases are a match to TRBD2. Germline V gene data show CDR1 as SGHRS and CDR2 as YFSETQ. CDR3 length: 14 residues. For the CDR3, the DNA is TGCGCAGGGAGACTAGCGGTGAACACCGGGGAGCTGTTTTTT. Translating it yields CAGRLAVNTGELFF.

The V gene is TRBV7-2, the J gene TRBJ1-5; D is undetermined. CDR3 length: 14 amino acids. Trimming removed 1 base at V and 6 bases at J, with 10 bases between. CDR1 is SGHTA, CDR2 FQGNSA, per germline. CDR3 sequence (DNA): TGTGCCAGCAGCTTAGGGCCGGGGAGTCAGCCCCAGCATTTT. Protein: CASSLGPGSQPQHF.

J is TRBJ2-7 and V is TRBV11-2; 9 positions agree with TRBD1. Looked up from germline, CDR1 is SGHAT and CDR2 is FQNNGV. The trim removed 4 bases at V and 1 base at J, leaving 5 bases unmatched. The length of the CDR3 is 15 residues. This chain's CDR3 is CASSSPTGGSYEQYF. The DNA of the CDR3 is TGTGCCAGCAGCTCCCCGACAGGGGGATCCTACGAGCAGTACTTC.

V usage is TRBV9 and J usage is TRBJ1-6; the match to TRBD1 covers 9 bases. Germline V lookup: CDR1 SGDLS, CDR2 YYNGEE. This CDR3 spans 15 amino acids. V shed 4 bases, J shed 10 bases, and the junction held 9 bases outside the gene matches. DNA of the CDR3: TGTGCCAGCAGCTCACAGGACAGGGGCCAGTCACCCCTCCACTTT. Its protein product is CASSSQDRGQSPLHF.

CDR3 loop: CASSIASLGNYGYTF. The CDR3 nucleotides read TGTGCCAGCAGTATAGCTTCTCTCGGCAACTATGGCTACACCTTC. The chain carries TRBV28 and TRBJ1-2; no firm D call. Germline assignment: CDR1 MDHEN and CDR2 SYDVKM. Trimming pared 5 bases from V and 2 bases from J, leaving 15 bases between. This CDR3 spans 15 amino acids.

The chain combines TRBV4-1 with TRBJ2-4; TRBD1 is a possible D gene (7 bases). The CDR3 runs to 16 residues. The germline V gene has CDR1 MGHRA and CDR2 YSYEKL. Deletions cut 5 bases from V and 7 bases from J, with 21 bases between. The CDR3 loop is CASSAEAGGTANIQYF. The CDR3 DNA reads TGCGCCAGCAGCGCCGAGGCAGGAGGGACAGCCAACATTCAGTACTTC.

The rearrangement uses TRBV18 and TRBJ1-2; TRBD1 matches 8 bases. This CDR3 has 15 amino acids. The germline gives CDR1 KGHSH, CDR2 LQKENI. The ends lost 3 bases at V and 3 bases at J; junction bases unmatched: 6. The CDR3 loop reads CASSPRTGWDYGYTF. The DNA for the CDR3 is TGTGCCAGCTCACCCAGGACAGGGTGGGACTATGGCTACACCTTC.

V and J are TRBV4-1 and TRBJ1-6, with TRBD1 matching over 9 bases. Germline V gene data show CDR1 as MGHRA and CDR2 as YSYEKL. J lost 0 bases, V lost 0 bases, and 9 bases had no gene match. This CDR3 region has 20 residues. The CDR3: CASSQDPGQGSSSYNSPLHF. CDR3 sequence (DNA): TGCGCCAGCAGCCAAGATCCCGGACAGGGGAGCAGCTCCTATAATTCACCCCTCCACTTT.

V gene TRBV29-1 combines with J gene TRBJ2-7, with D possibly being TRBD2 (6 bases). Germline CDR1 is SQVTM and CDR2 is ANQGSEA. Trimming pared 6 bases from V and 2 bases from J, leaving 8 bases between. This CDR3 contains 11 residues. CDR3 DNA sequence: TGCAGCGTGGGGGGACCCTACGAGCAGTACTTC. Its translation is CSVGGPYEQYF.

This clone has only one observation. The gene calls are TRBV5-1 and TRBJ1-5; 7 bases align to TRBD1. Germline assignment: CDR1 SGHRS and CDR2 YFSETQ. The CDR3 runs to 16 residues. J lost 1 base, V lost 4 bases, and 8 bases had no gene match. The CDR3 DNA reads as TGCGCCAGCAGCGTGGTAGGGACAGAAAGCAATCAGCCCCAGCATTTT. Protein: CASSVVGTESNQPQHF.

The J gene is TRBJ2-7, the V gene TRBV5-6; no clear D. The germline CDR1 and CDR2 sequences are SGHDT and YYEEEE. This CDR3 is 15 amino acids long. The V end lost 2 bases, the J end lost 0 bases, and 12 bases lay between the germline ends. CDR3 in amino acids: CASSFGGTNSYEQYF. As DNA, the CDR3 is TGTGCCAGCAGCTTTGGCGGAACAAACTCCTACGAGCAGTACTTC.

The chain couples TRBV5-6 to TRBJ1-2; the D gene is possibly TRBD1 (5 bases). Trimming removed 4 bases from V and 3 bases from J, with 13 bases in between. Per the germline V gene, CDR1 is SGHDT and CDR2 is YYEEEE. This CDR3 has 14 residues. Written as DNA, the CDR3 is TGTGCCAGCAGCCCGGCGGGGGAGTACTATGGCTACACCTTC. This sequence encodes CASSPAGEYYGYTF.

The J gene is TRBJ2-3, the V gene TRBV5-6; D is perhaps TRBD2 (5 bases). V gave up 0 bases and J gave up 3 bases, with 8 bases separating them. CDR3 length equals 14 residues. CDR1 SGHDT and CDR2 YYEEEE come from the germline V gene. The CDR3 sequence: CASSLVTRTDTQYF. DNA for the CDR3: TGTGCCAGCAGCTTGGTTACTAGAACAGATACGCAGTATTTT.

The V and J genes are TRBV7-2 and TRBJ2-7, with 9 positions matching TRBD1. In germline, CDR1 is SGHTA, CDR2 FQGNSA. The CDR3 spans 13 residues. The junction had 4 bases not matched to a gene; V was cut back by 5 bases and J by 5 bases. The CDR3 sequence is CASSPRQGDEQYF. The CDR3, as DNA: TGTGCCAGCAGCCCAAGACAGGGGGACGAGCAGTACTTC.

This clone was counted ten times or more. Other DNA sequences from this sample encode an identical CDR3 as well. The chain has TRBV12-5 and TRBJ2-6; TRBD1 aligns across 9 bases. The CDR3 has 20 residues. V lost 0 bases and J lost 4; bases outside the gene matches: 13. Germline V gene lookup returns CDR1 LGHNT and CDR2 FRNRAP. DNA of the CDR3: TGTGCTAGTGGTTTGGTATACGTCTGGACAGGGGCAGGGGGGGCCAACGTCCTGACTTTC. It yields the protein CASGLVYVWTGAGGANVLTF.

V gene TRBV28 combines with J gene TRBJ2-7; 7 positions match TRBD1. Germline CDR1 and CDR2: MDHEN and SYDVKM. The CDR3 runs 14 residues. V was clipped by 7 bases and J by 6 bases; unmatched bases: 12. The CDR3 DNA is TGTGCCAGCACCATACCCACTTCAGGGGGCGAGCAGTACTTC. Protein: CASTIPTSGGEQYF.

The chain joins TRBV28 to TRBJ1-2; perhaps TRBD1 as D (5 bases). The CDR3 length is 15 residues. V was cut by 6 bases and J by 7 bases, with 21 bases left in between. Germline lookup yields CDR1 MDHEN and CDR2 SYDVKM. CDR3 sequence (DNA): TGTGCCAGCAGAGTCAAAGCATTGCCCAGGGCTGGCTACACCTTC. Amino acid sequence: CASRVKALPRAGYTF.

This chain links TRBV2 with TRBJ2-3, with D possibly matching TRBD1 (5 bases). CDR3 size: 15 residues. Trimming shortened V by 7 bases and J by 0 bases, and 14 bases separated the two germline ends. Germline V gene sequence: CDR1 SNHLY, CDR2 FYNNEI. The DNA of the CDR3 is TGTGCCAGCACCTATCGGACATCTAGCACAGATACGCAGTATTTT. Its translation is CASTYRTSSTDTQYF.

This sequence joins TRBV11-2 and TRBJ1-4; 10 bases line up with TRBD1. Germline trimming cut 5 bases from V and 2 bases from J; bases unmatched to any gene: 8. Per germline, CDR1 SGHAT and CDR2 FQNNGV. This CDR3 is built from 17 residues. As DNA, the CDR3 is TGTGCCAGCAGCCCACTGACAGGGGGCGCGACTAATGAAAAACTGTTTTTT. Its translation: CASSPLTGGATNEKLFF.

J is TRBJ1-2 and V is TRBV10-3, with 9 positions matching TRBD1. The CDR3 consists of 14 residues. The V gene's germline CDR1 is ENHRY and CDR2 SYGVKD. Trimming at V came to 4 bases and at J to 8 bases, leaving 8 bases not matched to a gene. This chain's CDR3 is CAISGEDRGSGYTF. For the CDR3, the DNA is TGTGCCATCAGTGGAGAGGACAGGGGTTCCGGCTACACCTTC.

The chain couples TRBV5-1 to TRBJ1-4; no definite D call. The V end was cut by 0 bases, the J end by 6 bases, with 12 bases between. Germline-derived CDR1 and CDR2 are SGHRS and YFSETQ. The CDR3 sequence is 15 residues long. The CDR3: CASSLAVGLDEKLFF. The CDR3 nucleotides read TGCGCCAGCAGCTTGGCCGTAGGACTGGATGAAAAACTGTTTTTT. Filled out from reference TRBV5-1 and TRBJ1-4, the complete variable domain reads KAGVTQTPRYLIKTRGQQVTLSCSPISGHRSVSWYQQTPGQGLQFLFEYFSETQRNKGNFPGRFSGRQFSNSRSEMNVSTLELGDSALYLCASSLAVGLDEKLFFGSGTQLSVL.

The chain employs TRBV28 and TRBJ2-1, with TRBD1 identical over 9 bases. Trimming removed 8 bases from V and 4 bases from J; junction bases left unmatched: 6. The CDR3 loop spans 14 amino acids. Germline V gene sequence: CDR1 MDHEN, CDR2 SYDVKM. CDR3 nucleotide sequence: TGTGCCAGCGAGTGGACAGGGGCTTACAATGAGCAGTTCTTC. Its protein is CASEWTGAYNEQFF.

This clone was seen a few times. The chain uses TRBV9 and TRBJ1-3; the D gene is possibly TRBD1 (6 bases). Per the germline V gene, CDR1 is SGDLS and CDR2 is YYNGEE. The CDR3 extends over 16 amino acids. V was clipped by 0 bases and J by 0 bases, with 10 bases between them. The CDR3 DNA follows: TGTGCCAGCAGCGTAGGTGGGGGCCGCTCTGGAAACACCATATATTTT. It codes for CASSVGGGRSGNTIYF.

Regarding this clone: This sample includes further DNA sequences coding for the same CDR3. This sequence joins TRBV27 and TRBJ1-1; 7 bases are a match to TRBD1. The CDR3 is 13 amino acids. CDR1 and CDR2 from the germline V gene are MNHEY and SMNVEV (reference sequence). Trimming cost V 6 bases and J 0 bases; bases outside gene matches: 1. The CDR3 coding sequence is TGTGCCAGCAGCACAGGGGTGAACACTGAAGCTTTCTTT. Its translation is CASSTGVNTEAFF.

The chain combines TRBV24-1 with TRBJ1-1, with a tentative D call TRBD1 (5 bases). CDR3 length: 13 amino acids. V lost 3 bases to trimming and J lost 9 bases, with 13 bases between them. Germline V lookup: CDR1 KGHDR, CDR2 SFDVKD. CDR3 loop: CATSDDQGTKAFF. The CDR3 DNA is TGTGCCACCAGTGATGACCAGGGTACTAAAGCTTTCTTT.

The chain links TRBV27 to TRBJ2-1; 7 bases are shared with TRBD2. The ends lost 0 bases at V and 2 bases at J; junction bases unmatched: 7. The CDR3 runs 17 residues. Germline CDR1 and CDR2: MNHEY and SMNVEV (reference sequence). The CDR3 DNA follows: TGTGCCAGCAGTTTATCGGCCTCGGGGGGAACCTACAATGAGCAGTTCTTC. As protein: CASSLSASGGTYNEQFF.

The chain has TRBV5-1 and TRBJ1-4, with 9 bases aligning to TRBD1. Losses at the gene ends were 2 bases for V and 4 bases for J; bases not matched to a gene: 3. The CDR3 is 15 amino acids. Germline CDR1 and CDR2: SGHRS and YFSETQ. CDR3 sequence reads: CASSFGQGINEKLFF. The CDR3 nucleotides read TGCGCCAGCAGCTTTGGACAGGGGATTAATGAAAAACTGTTTTTT. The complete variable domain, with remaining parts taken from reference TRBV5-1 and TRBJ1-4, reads KAGVTQTPRYLIKTRGQQVTLSCSPISGHRSVSWYQQTPGQGLQFLFEYFSETQRNKGNFPGRFSGRQFSNSRSEMNVSTLELGDSALYLCASSFGQGINEKLFFGSGTQLSVL.